These 31 T cell receptor beta chains were all obtained from the same sample, sequenced in a study of blood T cell repertoires in COVID-19. This table comes from immunoSEQ multiplex PCR, and its TCRdb copy is limited to in-frame clones, with some not included. Counted here are about 34,000 clones, approximately 89% occurring once; the ten biggest clones make up 13% to 15%. The material sequenced was peripheral blood. All receptors come from a man between 60 and 70 years old with active COVID-19.

Regarding this clone: Relative to the germline gene, one junction end is altered; a read error may explain this. The J gene is TRBJ2-2, the V gene TRBV18, with 12 bases matching TRBD2. The germline CDR1 and CDR2 sequences are KGHSH and LQKENI. This CDR3 contains 17 residues. CDR3 nucleotide sequence: TGTGCCAGCTCCCCACTAGCGGGAGGATCGAACACCGGGGAGCTGTTTTTT. It is translated as CASSPLAGGSNTGELFF. Together with reference TRBV18 and TRBJ2-2, the CDR3 gives the full variable domain: NAGVMQNPRHLVRRRGQEARLRCSPMKGHSHVYWYRQLPEEGLKFMVYLQKENIIDESGMPKERFSAEFPKEGPSILRIQQVVRGDSAAYFCASSPLAGGSNTGELFFGEGSRLTVL.

The chain has TRBV6-6 and TRBJ1-5; possible D gene TRBD1, 5 bases. The V end lost 2 bases, the J end lost 7 bases, and 18 bases lay between the germline ends. This CDR3 is built from 16 residues. Germline CDR1 MNHNY, CDR2 SVGAGI (reference sequence). CDR3 protein: CASSYRPGGGDQPQHF. The CDR3 DNA is TGTGCCAGCAGTTACCGACCGGGGGGAGGGGACCAGCCCCAGCATTTT.

The V gene is TRBV7-3, the J gene TRBJ2-1; 9 bases align to TRBD2. The germline V gene has CDR1 SGHTA and CDR2 FQGTGA. V dropped 3 bases and J dropped 5; count of bases not matched to a gene: 8. The CDR3 extends over 16 amino acids. The DNA for the CDR3 is TGTGCCAGCAGCTTGGGTAGCGGGAGTCCCCACAATGAGCAGTTCTTC. Encoded protein: CASSLGSGSPHNEQFF.

V is TRBV27 and J is TRBJ2-5, with a tentative D call TRBD2 (6 bases). Trimming cost V 5 bases and J 3 bases, with 19 bases left between them. The germline V gene encodes CDR1 MNHEY and CDR2 SMNVEV (reference sequence). This CDR3 contains 16 residues. The CDR3 DNA reads TGTGCCAGCAGTCCTCTTGGGACTTTGAATAAAGAGACCCAGTACTTC. Protein sequence: CASSPLGTLNKETQYF.

This sequence joins TRBV2 and TRBJ2-7; D gene uncertain. The germline V and J ends were trimmed by 1 base and 1 base, with 5 bases remaining between them. Looked up from germline, CDR1 is SNHLY and CDR2 is FYNNEI. The CDR3 is 13 amino acids. The CDR3 spells CASSEGHSYEQYF. The CDR3 coding sequence is TGTGCCAGCAGTGAAGGACATTCCTACGAGCAGTACTTC.

This chain uses TRBV6-4 with TRBJ2-2, with 8 bases that match TRBD2. Germline V gene sequence: CDR1 MRHNA, CDR2 SNTAGT. CDR3 length equals 15 residues. The V and J ends lost 6 bases and 6 bases, in that order; junction bases with no gene match: 9. CDR3 region: CASSPGLAKAGELFF. The CDR3 nucleotides are TGTGCCAGCAGCCCAGGACTAGCTAAAGCCGGGGAGCTGTTTTTT.

V gene TRBV18 combines with J gene TRBJ2-7; TRBD1 matches at 9 bases. The CDR3 totals 15 residues. V shed 6 bases, J shed 3 bases, and the junction held 9 bases outside the gene matches. Per the germline V gene, CDR1 is KGHSH and CDR2 is LQKENI. The CDR3 region has the DNA TGTGCCAGCTCCCCAACAGGGGGCGCAGGCTACGAGCAGTACTTC. It codes for CASSPTGGAGYEQYF.

The chain couples TRBV7-6 to TRBJ2-1; 10 bases match TRBD1. The CDR3 is made up of 15 amino acids. CDR1 SGHVS and CDR2 FNYEAQ come from the germline V gene. Trimming took 4 bases from V and 7 from J; bases not matched to a gene: 7. This CDR3 is CASSSTGGASNEQFF. DNA for the CDR3: TGTGCCAGCAGCTCGACAGGGGGCGCGTCGAATGAGCAGTTCTTC.

The chain is built from TRBV3-1 (or the pseudogene TRBV3-2) and TRBJ2-7, with 8 bases aligning to TRBD2. With 0 bases clipped from V and 2 bases from J, the junction kept 9 bases outside the gene matches. The V gene's germline CDR1 is LGHDT and CDR2 YNNKEL (reference sequence). The CDR3 covers 17 residues. As DNA, the CDR3 is TGTGCCAGCAGCCAAGACCCGTTGAGCGGGAGCACCTACGAGCAGTACTTC. As protein: CASSQDPLSGSTYEQYF.

The chain combines TRBV27 with TRBJ2-5, with a weak D call TRBD2 (6 bases). Trimming left V 2 bases short and J 1 base short, with 20 bases between. CDR3 length: 18 amino acids. Germline V CDR1 and CDR2: MNHEY, SMNVEV (reference sequence). The CDR3: CASSLRGRGGGFQETQYF. The CDR3 DNA is TGTGCCAGCAGTTTACGAGGGCGGGGCGGAGGCTTCCAAGAGACCCAGTACTTC.

The chain employs TRBV10-3 and TRBJ2-3; 13 nucleotides agree with TRBD2. Germline CDR1 is ENHRY and CDR2 is SYGVKD. The V gene end was trimmed by 4 bases and the J gene end by 4 bases; junction bases not matched to a gene: 5. The CDR3 extends over 16 amino acids. The CDR3 region is CAISATSGRGADTQYF. The CDR3 region has the DNA TGTGCCATCAGTGCAACTAGCGGGAGGGGCGCAGATACGCAGTATTTT.

The J gene is TRBJ2-1, the V gene TRBV24-1; a weak D match, TRBD1 (5 bases). Germline CDR1 and CDR2: KGHDR and SFDVKD. V shed 4 bases and J shed 0 bases, with 18 bases lying between them. The CDR3 consists of 18 residues. CDR3 nucleotides: TGTGCCACCAGTGACATGTGGGGCAGGGCCTCCTCCTACAATGAGCAGTTCTTC. Translation: CATSDMWGRASSYNEQFF.

This clone was recorded a few times. The rearrangement uses TRBV7-2 and TRBJ2-7; D is possibly TRBD1 (5 bases). Per the germline V gene, CDR1 is SGHTA and CDR2 is FQGNSA. The germline V and J ends were trimmed by 4 bases and 0 bases, with 10 bases remaining between them. The CDR3 spans 14 residues. The CDR3 loop reads CASSWRGASYEQYF. DNA of the CDR3: TGTGCCAGCAGCTGGCGTGGGGCCTCCTACGAGCAGTACTTC.

This clone came up once. V usage is TRBV2 and J usage is TRBJ2-1; D possibly corresponds to TRBD2 (6 bases). The CDR3 totals 15 residues. In germline, CDR1 is SNHLY, CDR2 FYNNEI. V dropped 3 bases and J dropped 0 bases, with 9 bases sitting between them. The CDR3 spells CASSEGLNSYNEQFF. The CDR3 DNA is TGTGCCAGCAGTGAGGGACTTAACTCCTACAATGAGCAGTTCTTC.

The chain uses TRBV9 and TRBJ2-2, with 10 bases fitting TRBD2. Germline V gives CDR1 SGDLS, CDR2 YYNGEE. The J segment lost 4 bases and the V segment lost 0 bases, leaving 0 bases of the junction unmatched. The CDR3 loop spans 15 amino acids. The DNA of the CDR3 is TGTGCCAGCAGCGTAGGACTAGCGGGCACCGGGGAGCTGTTTTTT. Protein sequence: CASSVGLAGTGELFF.

The V call is TRBV30, the J call TRBJ1-1; 10 nucleotides align to TRBD1. Germline V CDR1 and CDR2: GTSNPN, SVGIG (reference sequence). V dropped 7 bases and J dropped 4; count of bases not matched to a gene: 6. The CDR3 length is 13 residues. CDR3 region: CASDRGQSTEAFF. The CDR3 coding sequence is TGTGCCTCTGACAGGGGGCAGAGCACTGAAGCTTTCTTT.

This rearrangement joins TRBV2 to TRBJ2-1; D unresolved. The V end lost 3 bases, the J end lost 3 bases, and 21 bases lay between the germline ends. The CDR3 runs to 18 residues. Per germline, CDR1 SNHLY and CDR2 FYNNEI. The CDR3 spells CASSDSRSRRVLYNEQFF. DNA of the CDR3: TGTGCCAGCAGTGATAGTCGTAGCCGACGGGTCCTCTACAATGAGCAGTTCTTC.

This clone was counted once. A read error may account for a junction end that differs from germline. V is TRBV5-1 and J is TRBJ2-2; D is perhaps TRBD1 (6 bases). CDR3 size: 15 residues. Germline CDR1 SGHRS, CDR2 YFSETQ. The chain's CDR3 is CASSPEAAPLGGLFF. The CDR3 coding sequence is TGCGCCAGCAGCCCGGAGGCTGCCCCTCTAGGGGGGCTGTTTTTT.

DNA of the CDR3: TGTGCCAGCAGTGTTAACAGGCTAGCGGGAGCAAATGAGCAGTTCTTC. Protein product: CASSVNRLAGANEQFF. This chain uses TRBV2 with TRBJ2-1; 10 bases agree with TRBD2. J lost 7 bases, V lost 4 bases, and 10 bases had no gene match. The CDR3 loop spans 16 amino acids. CDR1 SNHLY and CDR2 FYNNEI come from the germline V gene.

J is TRBJ2-5 and V is TRBV29-1; 13 nucleotides agree with TRBD2. With V trimmed by 5 bases and J by 1 base, 10 bases remained unmatched. Germline lookup yields CDR1 SQVTM and CDR2 ANQGSEA. The CDR3 contains 17 residues. CDR3 nucleotide sequence: TGCAGCGTTCTTCTGACTAGCGGGAGGCCCAGCCAAGAGACCCAGTACTTC. Protein sequence: CSVLLTSGRPSQETQYF. Together with reference TRBV29-1 and TRBJ2-5, the CDR3 gives the full variable domain: SAVISQKPSRDICQRGTSLTIQCQVDSQVTMMFWYRQQPGQSLTLIATANQGSEATYESGFVIDKFPISRPNLTFSTLTVSNMSPEDSSIYLCSVLLTSGRPSQETQYFGPGTRLLVL.

CDR3 in DNA: TGTGCCAGCAGCCCTCAAGTACTAGCGGGAGGTTCGAACACCGGGGAGCTGTTTTTT. Its translation is CASSPQVLAGGSNTGELFF. The chain uses TRBV7-2 and TRBJ2-2, with 12 nucleotides matching TRBD2. The length of the CDR3 is 19 residues. The trim removed 5 bases at V and 0 bases at J, leaving 10 bases unmatched. The V gene's germline CDR1 is SGHTA and CDR2 FQGNSA.

CDR3 in amino acids: CASSPRQGTYEQYF. The CDR3 bases are TGTGCCAGCAGTCCACGACAGGGGACCTACGAGCAGTACTTC. The chain recombines TRBV6-5 with TRBJ2-7; 8 nucleotides align to TRBD1. From germline, CDR1 is MNHEY and CDR2 SVGAGI. V was pared by 5 bases and J by 2 bases, with 5 bases of the junction left unmatched. The CDR3 covers 14 residues.

This chain links TRBV2 with TRBJ2-1; TRBD2 matches 7 bases. Germline V gene lookup returns CDR1 SNHLY and CDR2 FYNNEI. The J segment lost 6 bases and the V segment lost 1 base, leaving 6 bases of the junction unmatched. CDR3 length: 15 residues. CDR3 sequence reads: CASSEVAGVTNEQFF. Written as DNA, the CDR3 is TGTGCCAGCAGTGAAGTGGCGGGGGTAACCAATGAGCAGTTCTTC.

In DNA, the CDR3 is TGCGCCAGCAGCGAAGACAGGGGAGACGCTTTCTTT. Protein: CASSEDRGDAFF. The chain combines TRBV5-1 with TRBJ1-1; 8 positions agree with TRBD1. Germline CDR1 and CDR2: SGHRS and YFSETQ. The CDR3 spans 12 residues. The V and J ends lost 4 bases and 11 bases, in that order; junction bases with no gene match: 7.

The chain joins TRBV19 to TRBJ2-6; D is uncertain. Trimming stripped 7 bases from V and 0 bases from J, with 4 bases between. Germline V gene lookup returns CDR1 LNHDA and CDR2 SQIVND (reference sequence). This CDR3 contains 13 residues. This CDR3 is CASILSGANVLTF. The CDR3 nucleotides are TGTGCCAGTATCCTCTCTGGGGCCAACGTCCTGACTTTC.

The chain links TRBV10-3 to TRBJ1-2, with D unresolved. Germline CDR1 ENHRY, CDR2 SYGVKD. The CDR3 runs to 13 residues. The V and J ends lost 0 bases and 5 bases respectively, with 7 bases between them. The CDR3 sequence is CAISESSAYGYTF. In nucleotides, the CDR3 is TGTGCCATCAGTGAGTCGAGCGCATATGGCTACACCTTC.

V usage is TRBV27 and J usage is TRBJ2-3; D may be TRBD2 (5 bases). V lost 7 bases and J lost 6, with 11 bases in between. The CDR3 covers 12 residues. Germline values: CDR1 MNHEY, CDR2 SMNVEV (reference sequence). The CDR3 nucleotides are TGTGCCAGCACTTCCCGAGGGGATACGCAGTATTTT. It encodes CASTSRGDTQYF.

The V gene is TRBV12-3 or TRBV12-4, the J gene TRBJ2-3; D remains ambiguous. The V end lost 7 bases, the J end lost 0 bases, and 8 bases lay between the germline ends. This CDR3 spans 13 amino acids. For the CDR3, the DNA is TGTGCCAGCACCCCCCCGAGCACAGATACGCAGTATTTT. Protein: CASTPPSTDTQYF.

The chain has TRBV14 and TRBJ1-5; 12 nucleotides match TRBD1. The junction had 7 bases not matched to a gene; V was cut back by 3 bases and J by 7 bases. Germline CDR1 SGHDN, CDR2 FVKESK. The CDR3 has 16 residues. CDR3 sequence reads: CASSQLGQGAAQPQHF. The DNA for the CDR3 is TGTGCCAGCAGCCAGTTGGGACAGGGGGCAGCCCAGCCCCAGCATTTT.

This sequence joins TRBV2 and TRBJ2-7; D remains unclear. The length of the CDR3 is 11 residues. V dropped 8 bases and J dropped 3 bases, with 8 bases sitting between them. Per germline, CDR1 SNHLY and CDR2 FYNNEI. The CDR3, as DNA: TGTGCCAGCGGGCTGAACTACGAGCAGTACTTC. Its translation: CASGLNYEQYF.

This clone has a handful of counts. The chain joins TRBV5-1 to TRBJ2-7; 11 nucleotides agree with TRBD2. V lost 7 bases to trimming and J lost 2 bases; unmatched junction nucleotides: 8. CDR1 is SGHRS, CDR2 YFSETQ, per germline. The CDR3 contains 15 residues. The CDR3 spells CASHPGLAVPYEQYF. In DNA, the CDR3 is TGCGCCAGCCATCCGGGACTAGCGGTTCCCTACGAGCAGTACTTC.